Presented here are 25 T cell receptor beta chains from one specimen sequenced in a study of neurological immune-mediated disorders. TCRdb recomputed calls from the 5' RACE reads with MiXCR, one row per CDR3 protein. The data hold tens of thousands of distinct CDR3 sequences, with 17% observed a single time. Source material: PBMCs. All receptors come from a woman aged 40-49 years in good health.

A few counts support this clonotype. The chain is built from TRBV11-2 and TRBJ2-7; a weak D match, TRBD1 (6 bases). The CDR3 extends over 15 amino acids. Germline V lookup: CDR1 SGHAT, CDR2 FQNNGV. V was pared by 2 bases and J by 6 bases, with 17 bases between. CDR3 sequence: CASSLFAYRVSEQYF. In nucleotides, the CDR3 is TGTGCCAGCAGCTTATTCGCGTACAGGGTATCCGAGCAGTACTTC.

The V call is TRBV4-1, the J call TRBJ1-4, with D tentatively TRBD1 (5 bases). Germline lookup yields CDR1 MGHRA and CDR2 YSYEKL. With 3 bases removed from V and 4 bases from J, the gap between germline ends came to 15 bases. This CDR3 region has 16 residues. The CDR3 region has the DNA TGCGCCAGCAGCCAGGTCAACCGGGACGGTAATGAAAAACTGTTTTTT. Its protein is CASSQVNRDGNEKLFF.

This clonotype was recorded at least ten times. In DNA, the CDR3 is TGCAGTGCTCAGAAGACAGGTCCCAACACTGAAGCTTTCTTT. It is translated as CSAQKTGPNTEAFF. The chain uses TRBV20-1 and TRBJ1-1, with D maybe TRBD1 (6 bases). Per the germline V gene, CDR1 is DFQATT and CDR2 is SNEGSKA (reference sequence). V shed 5 bases and J shed 2 bases, with 15 bases lying between them. CDR3 length equals 14 residues.

This clonotype has a count of ten or more. The chain joins TRBV29-1 to TRBJ1-4; TRBD1 matches 7 bases. CDR1 and CDR2 (germline): SQVTM, ANQGSEA. The CDR3 is 13 amino acids. Germline trimming cut 4 bases from V and 8 bases from J; bases unmatched to any gene: 7. The CDR3 coding sequence is TGCAGCGTTGGACAGGGAGGTGGAGAAAAACTGTTTTTT. Amino acid sequence: CSVGQGGGEKLFF.

This clonotype has a count of ten or more. The chain recombines TRBV29-1 with TRBJ2-1; a possible D gene is TRBD2 (6 bases). The CDR3 runs 14 residues. Germline CDR1 is SQVTM and CDR2 is ANQGSEA. Trimming pared 4 bases from V and 0 bases from J, leaving 10 bases between. The CDR3 DNA reads as TGCAGCGTTGTGGACGGGAGCTCCTACAATGAGCAGTTCTTC. Translation gives CSVVDGSSYNEQFF.

The chain carries TRBV6-1 and TRBJ2-5; 12 positions agree with TRBD2. After removal of 6 bases from V and 4 bases from J, the junction contained 6 bases not matched to a gene. The CDR3 consists of 15 residues. Germline V gene sequence: CDR1 MNHNS, CDR2 SASEGT. In nucleotides, the CDR3 is TGTGCCAGCAGCCTGACTAGCGGGGGCGGAGAGACCCAGTACTTC. Its protein product is CASSLTSGGGETQYF.

This clonotype was counted at least ten times. V is TRBV7-2 and J is TRBJ1-4, with D uncertain. Trimming took 1 base from V and 4 from J, leaving 10 bases between them. Germline V gives CDR1 SGHTA, CDR2 FQGNSA. The length of the CDR3 is 15 residues. In DNA, the CDR3 is TGTGCCAGCAGCTTAGAAGTAGGTGATAATGAAAAACTGTTTTTT. Its protein product is CASSLEVGDNEKLFF. The full variable domain, its missing parts supplied by reference TRBV7-2 and TRBJ1-4, is GAGVSQSPSNKVTEKGKDVELRCDPISGHTALYWYRQSLGQGLEFLIYFQGNSAPDKSGLPSDRFSAERTGGSVSTLTIQRTQQEDSAVYLCASSLEVGDNEKLFFGSGTQLSVL.

This clonotype was counted many times. V gene TRBV20-1 combines with J gene TRBJ1-5, with no clear D. The V and J ends lost 6 bases and 1 base respectively, with 19 bases between them. This CDR3 has 16 residues. Germline CDR1 reads DFQATT; CDR2 reads SNEGSKA (reference sequence). For the CDR3, the DNA is TGCAGTGCCCCCTCGTCCTGGGCTAGGAGCAATCAGCCCCAGCATTTT. It translates to CSAPSSWARSNQPQHF.

This rearrangement joins TRBV7-6 to TRBJ2-1, with D perhaps matching TRBD1 (6 bases). This CDR3 comprises 14 residues. Germline CDR1 and CDR2: SGHVS and FNYEAQ. Trimming took 1 base from V and 6 from J, leaving 10 bases between them. The CDR3 loop reads CASSLDRVRNEQFF. In DNA form, the CDR3 reads TGTGCCAGCAGCTTAGACAGGGTCCGCAATGAGCAGTTCTTC. The full variable domain, in which reference TRBV7-6 and TRBJ2-1 provide the parts outside the CDR3, is GAGVSQSPRYKVTKRGQDVALRCDPISGHVSLYWYRQALGQGPEFLTYFNYEAQQDKSGLPNDRFSAERPEGSISTLTIQRTEQRDSAMYRCASSLDRVRNEQFFGPGTRLTVL.

This clonotype has ten or more counts. This sequence joins TRBV6-2 or TRBV6-3 and TRBJ2-2; D is tentatively TRBD1 or TRBD2 (6 bases each). Germline V gives CDR1 MNHEY, CDR2 SVGEGT. V dropped 9 bases and J dropped 5 bases, with 10 bases sitting between them. The CDR3 totals 12 residues. The CDR3 reads CASRGATGELFF. Written as DNA, the CDR3 is TGTGCCAGTAGGGGGGCGACCGGGGAGCTGTTTTTT.

This clonotype was recorded many times. The rearrangement links TRBV28 to TRBJ2-7; D is unresolved. Trimming stripped 4 bases from V and 7 bases from J, with 17 bases between. The V gene's germline CDR1 is MDHEN and CDR2 SYDVKM. The CDR3 consists of 14 residues. The CDR3 here is CASSSAGSQREQYV. CDR3 nucleotides: TGTGCCAGCAGTTCCGCCGGGTCTCAACGGGAGCAGTACGTC.

This clonotype appeared many times. This sequence joins TRBV6-2 or TRBV6-3 and TRBJ1-1; no reliable D call. Germline CDR1 reads MNHEY; CDR2 reads SVGEGT. This CDR3 comprises 12 residues. V was cut by 6 bases and J by 8 bases, with 13 bases left in between. CDR3 protein: CASRERAIEAFF. The CDR3 nucleotides are TGTGCCAGCAGGGAGAGGGCAATCGAAGCTTTCTTT.

This clonotype has a count of ten or more. The chain recombines TRBV5-6 with TRBJ2-1; 8 bases map to TRBD2. This CDR3 region has 16 residues. Trimming cost V 4 bases and J 5 bases; bases outside gene matches: 11. Germline CDR1 and CDR2: SGHDT and YYEEEE. DNA for the CDR3: TGTGCCAGCAGCCCAGTAGCGGGGTCCACCAACAATGAGCAGTTCTTC. Its protein product is CASSPVAGSTNNEQFF.

This clonotype has ten or more counts. The chain combines TRBV4-3 with TRBJ2-1, with 7 positions matching TRBD1. The J segment lost 8 bases and the V segment lost 1 base, leaving 8 bases of the junction unmatched. Germline values: CDR1 LGHNA, CDR2 YSLEER. The CDR3 loop spans 15 amino acids. CDR3 amino acids: CASSQAANRGDEQFF. In DNA, the CDR3 is TGCGCCAGCAGCCAAGCAGCGAACAGGGGAGATGAGCAGTTCTTC.

This clonotype showed up many times. The chain uses TRBV15 and TRBJ2-2; possibly TRBD2 for D (6 bases). V dropped 1 base and J dropped 0 bases, with 6 bases sitting between them. The CDR3 is 15 amino acids. The germline V gene encodes CDR1 LNHNV and CDR2 YYDKDF (reference sequence). CDR3 residues: CATSRGLANTGELFF. In nucleotides, the CDR3 is TGTGCCACCAGCAGAGGACTAGCGAACACCGGGGAGCTGTTTTTT.

This clonotype was recorded at least ten times. Here the CDR3 reads CASSIEGLAGPSYEQYV. In DNA, the CDR3 is TGTGCCAGCAGCATTGAGGGACTAGCGGGGCCCTCCTACGAGCAGTACGTC. The chain has TRBV13 and TRBJ2-7, with 13 bases identical to TRBD2. Per the germline V gene, CDR1 is PRHDT and CDR2 is FYEKMQ (reference sequence). The CDR3 has 17 residues. V trimming: 5 bases; J trimming: 0 bases; junction bases outside the gene matches: 7.

This clonotype was counted ten times or more. The chain has TRBV12-3 or TRBV12-4 and TRBJ2-1; 9 bases align to TRBD2. This CDR3 spans 17 amino acids. V trimming: 3 bases; J trimming: 6 bases; junction bases outside the gene matches: 12. CDR3 in DNA: TGTGCCAGCAGTTTTTGGCTAGCGGGGCCCCCTGGCAATGAGCAGTTCTTC. This translates into CASSFWLAGPPGNEQFF.

As concerns this clonotype: Sequence at one end of the junction differs from germline and may be a read error. The chain combines TRBV20-1 with TRBJ1-2; tentative D call: TRBD1 (6 bases). Germline V gene sequence: CDR1 DFQATT, CDR2 SNEGSKA (reference sequence). CDR3 length: 15 residues. CDR3 protein: CSARGVQGSNYGYIF. Here the CDR3 DNA reads TGCAGTGCTAGAGGCGTACAGGGCTCTAACTATGGCTACATCTTC.

This clonotype appeared a few times. V usage is TRBV2 and J usage is TRBJ2-1; TRBD1 agrees at 10 bases. J gave up 7 bases and V 4 bases, and 7 bases lay outside the gene matches. The CDR3 extends over 15 amino acids. Germline CDR1 is SNHLY and CDR2 is FYNNEI. The CDR3 reads CASSVGTGEGNEQFF. CDR3 DNA: TGTGCCAGCAGTGTAGGGACAGGGGAAGGGAATGAGCAGTTCTTC.

This clonotype came up many times. The chain recombines TRBV20-1 with TRBJ1-1, with a weak D call TRBD1 (6 bases). The CDR3 length is 14 residues. Trimming stripped 0 bases from V and 9 bases from J, with 17 bases between. Germline assignment: CDR1 DFQATT and CDR2 SNEGSKA (reference sequence). The CDR3 bases are TGCAGTGCTAGAGATCGTGGAGAAGGGGGAAAAGCTTTCTTT. Translation gives CSARDRGEGGKAFF.

J is TRBJ1-2 and V is TRBV20-1, with 8 bases fitting TRBD1. Germline V CDR1 and CDR2: DFQATT, SNEGSKA (reference sequence). The V gene end was trimmed by 2 bases and the J gene end by 2 bases; junction bases not matched to a gene: 7. The CDR3 is made up of 15 amino acids. CDR3 nucleotide sequence: TGCAGTGCTAGACCACCTGGACAGGGAAACTATGGCTACACCTTC. It yields the protein CSARPPGQGNYGYTF.

This clonotype was seen at least ten times. This chain links TRBV5-1 with TRBJ2-3; the match to TRBD2 covers 13 bases. With 0 bases clipped from V and 1 base from J, the junction kept 2 bases outside the gene matches. This CDR3 comprises 17 residues. Looked up from germline, CDR1 is SGHRS and CDR2 is YFSETQ. CDR3 nucleotide sequence: TGCGCCAGCAGCTTGGTCGGGACTAGCGGGGGCACAGATACGCAGTATTTT. It is translated as CASSLVGTSGGTDTQYF.

The sample holds many counts of this clonotype. This sequence joins TRBV7-9 and TRBJ1-3; D is unresolved. CDR1 and CDR2 (germline): SEHNR, FQNEAQ (reference sequence). This CDR3 spans 17 amino acids. V was cut by 5 bases and J by 0 bases, with 17 bases left in between. The CDR3 here is CASSPPYRLSSGNTIYF. The CDR3 region has the DNA TGTGCCAGCAGCCCACCCTATCGGCTTTCCTCTGGAAACACCATATATTTT.

This clonotype came up many times. This rearrangement joins TRBV7-2 to TRBJ2-2; no reliable D call. The ends were cut back, 4 bases at V and 6 bases at J, with 9 bases in the middle. There are 13 residues in the CDR3. The V gene's germline CDR1 is SGHTA and CDR2 FQGNSA. The CDR3 nucleotides read TGTGCCAGCAGCTCTAATACCGCCGGGGAGCTGTTTTTT. Its translation is CASSSNTAGELFF.

At least ten counts were recorded for this clonotype. This CDR3 is CASSWGDSNEKLFF. CDR3 nucleotide sequence: TGCGCCAGCAGCTGGGGGGACAGTAATGAAAAACTGTTTTTT. The chain recombines TRBV5-1 with TRBJ1-4; 7 bases align to TRBD1. This CDR3 has 14 residues. Trimming cost V 3 bases and J 4 bases; bases outside gene matches: 3. Germline lookup yields CDR1 SGHRS and CDR2 YFSETQ.